This T cell receptor (beta chain) was sequenced for a study of T cells in lung cancer brain metastases (dated by TCRdb to 2016 to 2019). Turning to the overall study: Seventeen of the 20 patients had a history of tobacco use, with a median of 40 pack-years. About 90% of the 20 patients received no interval therapy between primary and metastasis resection. Median interval between primary and brain metastasis specimen acquisition was almost 350 days. TCR beta CDR3 repertoires were compared between fully resected primary non-small cell lung cancers and paired brain metastases. The cohort comprised around 20 patients contributing approximately 40 specimens, one primary lung lesion and one brain metastasis each. Patients had a median age at first diagnosis of roughly 59 years, with roughly nine males and 11 females. The average DNA integrity number was approximately 3.8 in both primary and metastatic specimens, and the two sites did not differ significantly.

Resection was performed in the patients for synchronous oligometastatic disease or for delayed recurrence of a solitary brain metastasis. Patients with a history of multiple malignancies were excluded so that cancers other than NSCLC would not be included. Tumor areas were macrodissected from four to six deparaffinized about 10 um unstained sections, using marked H&E slides as a guide. All specimens were formalin-fixed and paraffin-embedded (FFPE). The AllPrep DNA/RNA FFPE Kit was used to extract genomic DNA. Here is what the overall study found, with its caveats: The study could not control for the effects of preoperative corticosteroids on T cell infiltration in brain metastases. DNA fragmentation in FFPE samples may have prevented retrieval of the complete infiltrating T cell repertoire. Brain metastases had significantly fewer unique productive clones than paired primaries (median approximately 1,500 versus 4,300). The ten most abundant clones accounted for a significantly larger fraction of the repertoire in brain metastases than in primaries, which suggests clonal expansion. Most clones were found to be lesion-specific, and limited overlap was observed between paired lesions (mean Morisita index around 0.24).

The CDR3, cysteine through phenylalanine, is 15 amino acids long. The entry retains the CDR3 DNA only, 45 bases that are in frame from base 1. V sheds 5 bases and J sheds 9 bases, leaving 18 bases between their ends. The germline V gene provides CDR1 SGHDT and CDR2 YYEEEE. Each sample received about 2 to 4.92 ug of genomic DNA as input, and the DNA input was kept equal within each pair of samples. TCR beta libraries were constructed in two PCR steps with the immunoSEQ hsTCRbeta Kit, which uses multiplexed V and J gene primers. Pooled libraries with positive and negative controls were sequenced on an Illumina MiSeq using a 100-cycle paired-end protocol. Turning to the authors' computational methods: The immunoSEQ vendor processed the raw data into normalized, annotated TCR beta repertoire reports. Richness was defined as unique clones by nucleotide sequence, and total richness was extrapolated with the iChao1 and Efron-Thisted estimators. Pielou's evenness, Simpson's index, top-ten clone proportional abundance, and Morisita overlap index were used to characterize and compare paired lesions. As stored in TCRdb, this immuneACCESS dataset retains in-frame rearrangements with V and J assigned. A fraction of the clones does not appear; measured against another copy, unresolved V genes explain less than half of the discrepancy, and the remainder lacks a known reason. V and J calls and clone size come straight from that table; D and trimming were deduced from the DNA. The sample table records several hundred clones; roughly 92% of these occur just once. Clones ranked in the top ten supply less than 7.5% of the sample.

Concerning this clone: Its antigen is still unknown. Per-nucleotide qualities are absent, and no much larger clonotype sits a single base away.

Material: tumor tissue from a brain metastasis. The sample's cell subset or site, from its label and the paper: paired resected brain metastasis. The TCR originated in a man aged 60 to 75 with non-small cell lung cancer that had spread to the brain. Recombination joined TRBV5-6 with TRBJ1-6; matching of 6 bases hints at TRBD1 as the D gene. CDR3 loop: CASRYWGATSSPLHF. The DNA sequence reads TGTGCCAGCAGATACTGGGGGGCGACCAGTTCACCCCTCCACTTT. With the rest looked up from the reference TRBV5-6 and TRBJ1-6 genes rather than sequenced, the full variable domain is DAGVTQSPTHLIKTRGQQVTLRCSPKSGHDTVSWYQQALGQGPQFIFQYYEEEERQRGNFPDRFSGHQFPNYSSELNVNALLLGDSALYLCASRYWGATSSPLHFGNGTRLTVT.